Sequencing of this T cell receptor (beta chain) was carried out in a study of beta chain features in type 1 diabetes. The CDR3 length is 12 residues. V lost 6 bases and J lost 6, with 10 bases in between. CDR1 is WSHSY, CDR2 SAAADI, per germline. Sequenced material consisted of expressed TCRB transcripts (all of the isolated RNA was reverse transcribed). The repertoire was sequenced with immunoSEQ multiplex PCR; TCRdb's copy has only in-frame clones and lacks some. The profile shows hundreds of thousands of clones, about 29% of them singletons. The sample comprised naive CD4+ T cells from blood. The clonotype comes from a man younger than 35 in good health. The chain couples TRBV10-2 to TRBJ2-3; D remains unclear. The CDR3, as DNA: TGCGCCAGCAGCCTCGGAGTGGATACGCAGTATTTT. It is translated as CASSLGVDTQYF.